This passage covers 5 T cell receptor beta chains from one sample sequenced in a study of patients and donors after allogeneic stem cell transplantation. TCRdb passed the RT-PCR reads through MiXCR, listing each CDR3 protein once. Among about 160,000 distinct CDR3 sequences listed, about a quarter were seen once. The sample comprised blood, either unsorted or a sorted T cell fraction (not recorded which). The receptors stem from a human donor who was either an allogeneic HSCT recipient or a stem cell or donor lymphocyte infusion donor (not recorded which). It is not recorded whose cells these are; they may come from a transplant donor.

The V call is TRBV27, the J call TRBJ2-7, with D perhaps matching TRBD1 (6 bases). The CDR3 spans 15 residues. Germline V gene sequence: CDR1 MNHEY, CDR2 SMNVEV (reference sequence). Between the trimmed V and J ends, which lost 6 bases and 0 bases, there was a span of 15 bases. CDR3 in DNA: TGTGCCAGCAGCGGACAGCCTTCACGCTCCTACGAGCAGTACTTC. Translating it yields CASSGQPSRSYEQYF.

The chain joins TRBV5-1 to TRBJ2-7; D is unresolved. Germline V CDR1 and CDR2: SGHRS, YFSETQ. V lost 0 bases, J lost 2 bases, and 6 bases lay in between. CDR3 length equals 13 residues. CDR3 DNA sequence: TGCGCCAGCAGCTTGGGCTCGACCTACGAGCAGTACTTC. This sequence encodes CASSLGSTYEQYF.

There are a few counts of this clonotype. This chain uses TRBV20-1 with TRBJ1-6, with D tentatively TRBD1 (6 bases). Trimming cost V 4 bases and J 4 bases, with 14 bases left between them. The germline CDR1 and CDR2 sequences are DFQATT and SNEGSKA (reference sequence). This CDR3 has 15 residues. The CDR3 DNA follows: TGCAGTGCTATTGAGGACAGCTTGTATAATTCACCCCTCCACTTT. It translates to CSAIEDSLYNSPLHF.

V and J are TRBV4-2 and TRBJ2-1; 8 bases are a match to TRBD1. J was trimmed by 6 bases and V by 3 bases; bases with no gene match: 13. Germline V lookup: CDR1 LGHNA, CDR2 YNFKEQ. The CDR3 covers 17 residues. The CDR3 region is CASSQQSGDRFSNEQFF. CDR3 bases: TGTGCCAGCAGCCAGCAATCAGGGGACAGGTTTTCCAATGAGCAGTTCTTC.

This clonotype has more than one count but fewer than ten. This chain connects TRBV12-3 or TRBV12-4 to TRBJ2-5; no clear D. The CDR3 sequence is 14 residues long. V shed 6 bases and J shed 1 base, with 12 bases lying between them. The CDR3 DNA reads as TGTGCCAGCAGGCGCGCGACGATCCAAGAGACCCAGTACTTC. Its protein is CASRRATIQETQYF.